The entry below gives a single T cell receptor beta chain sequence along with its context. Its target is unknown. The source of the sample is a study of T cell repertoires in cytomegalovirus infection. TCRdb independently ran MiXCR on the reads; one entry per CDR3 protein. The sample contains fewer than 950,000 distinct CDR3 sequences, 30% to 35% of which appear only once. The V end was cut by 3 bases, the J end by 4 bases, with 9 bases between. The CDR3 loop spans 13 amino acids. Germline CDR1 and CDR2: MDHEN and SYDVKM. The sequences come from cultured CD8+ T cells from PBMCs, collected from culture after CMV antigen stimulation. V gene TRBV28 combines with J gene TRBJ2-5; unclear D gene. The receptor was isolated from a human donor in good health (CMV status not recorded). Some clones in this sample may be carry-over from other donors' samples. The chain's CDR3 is CASSFSLGETQYF. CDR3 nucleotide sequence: TGTGCCAGCAGTTTTAGTCTGGGAGAGACCCAGTACTTC. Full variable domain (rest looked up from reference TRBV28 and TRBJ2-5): DVKVTQSSRYLVKRTGEKVFLECVQDMDHENMFWYRQDPGLGLRLIYFSYDVKMKEKGDIPEGYSVSREKKERFSLILESASTNQTSMYLCASSFSLGETQYFGPGTRLLVL.